This entry lists 21 T cell receptor beta chains sequenced from one sample in a study of T cells after yellow fever vaccination. A single record per CDR3 protein comes from TCRdb applying MiXCR to the 5' RACE reads. The table records 300,000 to 400,000 distinct CDR3 sequences, around 12% of them present only once. The sample here was CD4+ T cells sorted from PBMCs, taken 15 days after the yellow fever booster vaccination. Every receptor here comes from a man aged 18 to 29 who received the YFV17D yellow fever vaccine.

This clonotype was seen only a few times. The J gene is TRBJ2-2, the V gene TRBV30; TRBD1 matches at 8 bases. CDR1 GTSNPN and CDR2 SVGIG come from the germline V gene (reference sequence). The CDR3 runs 14 residues. The junction had 5 bases not matched to a gene; V was cut back by 3 bases and J by 5 bases. The CDR3 is CAWSNTGGTGELFF. The CDR3, as DNA: TGTGCCTGGAGCAATACAGGGGGAACCGGGGAGCTGTTTTTT.

The chain links TRBV7-9 to TRBJ2-5; 8 nucleotides agree with TRBD2. Germline V lookup: CDR1 SEHNR, CDR2 FQNEAQ (reference sequence). The CDR3 runs to 14 residues. The trim removed 7 bases at V and 2 bases at J, leaving 6 bases unmatched. The CDR3 nucleotides read TGTGCCAGCACCGGGGGGGCAGGACAAGAGACCCAGTACTTC. Its translation is CASTGGAGQETQYF.

Only a few counts were recorded for this clonotype. V is TRBV7-3 and J is TRBJ2-1; 8 bases fit TRBD2. Germline V gene lookup returns CDR1 SGHTA and CDR2 FQGTGA. V gave up 2 bases and J gave up 12 bases; unmatched junction bases: 6. The CDR3 runs to 13 residues. The CDR3 spells CASSLAGGRVQFF. DNA of the CDR3: TGTGCCAGCAGCTTAGCGGGGGGACGGGTGCAGTTCTTC.

The table lists this clonotype with many counts. This chain connects TRBV4-1 to TRBJ1-2; D not resolved. Germline lookup yields CDR1 MGHRA and CDR2 YSYEKL. The CDR3 has 14 residues. V dropped 4 bases and J dropped 3 bases, with 12 bases sitting between them. CDR3: CASSPAALDYGYTF. In DNA form, the CDR3 reads TGCGCCAGCAGCCCCGCAGCCCTGGACTATGGCTACACCTTC.

In this sample, this clonotype turned up a few times. The V and J genes are TRBV14 and TRBJ2-7, with TRBD2 matching over 7 bases. V lost 4 bases to trimming and J lost 8 bases; unmatched junction nucleotides: 5. There are 12 residues in the CDR3. In germline, CDR1 is SGHDN, CDR2 FVKESK. The CDR3 DNA follows: TGTGCCAGCAGCCCCGGACTAGTGAAGCAGTACTTC. This translates into CASSPGLVKQYF. Looking up the rest from reference TRBV14 and TRBJ2-7 gives the full variable domain: EAGVTQFPSHSVIEKGQTVTLRCDPISGHDNLYWYRRVMGKEIKFLLHFVKESKQDESGMPNNRFLAERTGGTYSTLKVQPAELEDSGVYFCASSPGLVKQYFGPGTRLTVT.

This clonotype was seen a handful of times. CDR3 loop: CASSYVGTANSGANVLTF. CDR3 sequence (DNA): TGTGCCAGCAGCTATGTAGGGACAGCCAACTCTGGGGCCAACGTCCTGACTTTC. This sequence joins TRBV7-2 and TRBJ2-6, with 7 bases aligning to TRBD1. V lost 4 bases and J lost 0; bases outside the gene matches: 9. This CDR3 spans 18 amino acids. Per the germline V gene, CDR1 is SGHTA and CDR2 is FQGNSA. Variable domain in full (rest from reference TRBV7-2 and TRBJ2-6): GAGVSQSPSNKVTEKGKDVELRCDPISGHTALYWYRQSLGQGLEFLIYFQGNSAPDKSGLPSDRFSAERTGGSVSTLTIQRTQQEDSAVYLCASSYVGTANSGANVLTFGAGSRLTVL.

The chain uses TRBV20-1 and TRBJ2-1, with TRBD2 matching over 7 bases. Unmatched junction bases numbered 7, after V lost 6 bases and J lost 5 bases. This CDR3 is 13 amino acids long. Germline CDR1 reads DFQATT; CDR2 reads SNEGSKA (reference sequence). This CDR3 reads CSAARGLNNEQFF. As DNA, the CDR3 is TGCAGTGCAGCGAGGGGACTAAACAATGAGCAGTTCTTC.

The chain recombines TRBV7-3 with TRBJ1-2, with 11 bases aligning to TRBD1. Trimming removed 5 bases from V and 4 bases from J; junction bases left unmatched: 6. Germline V gives CDR1 SGHTA, CDR2 FQGTGA. The CDR3 is 15 amino acids. CDR3 DNA: TGTGCCAGCAGCCTCGGGACAGGGGGTAGCTATGGCTACACCTTC. This encodes CASSLGTGGSYGYTF.

This clonotype was detected only a few times. The rearrangement joins TRBV27 to TRBJ1-6, with D tentatively TRBD1 (6 bases). V was pared by 0 bases and J by 14 bases, with 8 bases between. From germline, CDR1 is MNHEY and CDR2 SMNVEV (reference sequence). The CDR3 spans 12 residues. This CDR3 is CASSLSQGTLHF. The CDR3 nucleotides read TGTGCCAGCAGTTTATCACAGGGAACCCTCCACTTT.

Ten or more counts support this clonotype. The rearrangement uses TRBV11-2 and TRBJ2-6, with D unresolved. There are 14 residues in the CDR3. The V gene lost 4 bases and the J gene lost 2 bases, with 6 bases spanning the gap. Germline CDR1 is SGHAT and CDR2 is FQNNGV. CDR3 in DNA: TGTGCCAGCAGCTCAGCCGCTGGGGCCAACGTCCTGACTTTC. Amino acid sequence: CASSSAAGANVLTF.

This clonotype was seen more than once but under ten times. The chain couples TRBV12-3 or TRBV12-4 to TRBJ1-5; D is uncertain. Trimming pared 1 base from V and 5 bases from J, leaving 6 bases between. The CDR3 length is 13 residues. In DNA form, the CDR3 reads TGTGCCAGCAGTTTAGAAGTGTATCAGCCCCAGCATTTT. This sequence encodes CASSLEVYQPQHF.

This clonotype was observed a few times. The chain recombines TRBV23-1 with TRBJ2-4; D perhaps matches TRBD1 (6 bases). TRBV23-1 is known as an ORF, though its function is uncertain. Trimming shortened V by 0 bases and J by 9 bases, and 15 bases separated the two germline ends. The length of the CDR3 is 15 residues. The CDR3 nucleotides read TGCGCCAGCAGTCAATCTGACAGGCGCAACGGCATTCAGTACTTC. It is translated as CASSQSDRRNGIQYF.

This clonotype showed up just a few times. The rearrangement links TRBV7-2 to TRBJ1-6, with no clear D. Germline values: CDR1 SGHTA, CDR2 FQGNSA. Trimming removed 5 bases from V and 8 bases from J, with 7 bases in between. This CDR3 has 12 residues. The CDR3 loop is CASSLGHSPLHF. The CDR3 DNA follows: TGTGCCAGCAGCCTAGGGCATTCACCCCTCCACTTT.

The rearrangement joins TRBV14 to TRBJ1-1; D is possibly TRBD1 (6 bases). This CDR3 comprises 17 residues. The V end was cut by 5 bases, the J end by 3 bases, with 22 bases between. Germline CDR1 is SGHDN and CDR2 is FVKESK. The CDR3 protein is CASSRVHRGRLYTEAFF. The CDR3, as DNA: TGTGCCAGCAGCAGAGTCCACCGGGGGCGATTGTACACTGAAGCTTTCTTT.

The rearrangement uses TRBV6-5 and TRBJ2-5; D is possibly TRBD1 (6 bases). Trimming took 7 bases from V and 5 from J, leaving 20 bases between them. The germline V gene has CDR1 MNHEY and CDR2 SVGAGI. This CDR3 is built from 15 residues. This chain's CDR3 is CASTNTVGAPETQYF. Here the CDR3 DNA reads TGTGCCAGCACCAATACCGTGGGGGCGCCGGAGACCCAGTACTTC.

This chain joins TRBV5-1 and TRBJ1-6; a possible D gene is TRBD1 (5 bases). Germline V CDR1 and CDR2: SGHRS, YFSETQ. This CDR3 comprises 14 residues. V lost 0 bases to trimming and J lost 10 bases, with 11 bases between them. For the CDR3, the DNA is TGCGCCAGCAGCTTGGGGGACCGAATATCACCCCTCCACTTT. This translates into CASSLGDRISPLHF.

This sequence joins TRBV20-1 and TRBJ2-3; a weak D match, TRBD2 (5 bases). V was clipped by 1 base and J by 5 bases, with 19 bases between them. CDR1 DFQATT and CDR2 SNEGSKA come from the germline V gene (reference sequence). CDR3 length: 16 amino acids. This CDR3 reads CSARVAAGDYRDTQYF. Here the CDR3 DNA reads TGCAGTGCTAGAGTTGCCGCCGGAGACTACAGAGATACGCAGTATTTT.

The V call is TRBV3-1, the J call TRBJ1-1; D is uncertain. The V end was cut by 4 bases, the J end by 0 bases, with 9 bases between. The CDR3 extends over 14 amino acids. The germline V gene encodes CDR1 LGHDT and CDR2 YNNKEL (reference sequence). CDR3 in DNA: TGTGCCAGCAGCCTACGTAAATTGAACACTGAAGCTTTCTTT. It encodes CASSLRKLNTEAFF. The complete variable domain, with remaining parts taken from reference TRBV3-1 and TRBJ1-1, reads DTAVSQTPKYLVTQMGNDKSIKCEQNLGHDTMYWYKQDSKKFLKIMFSYNNKELIINETVPNRFSPKSPDKAHLNLHINSLELGDSAVYFCASSLRKLNTEAFFGQGTRLTVV.

This clonotype was detected a few times. The V gene is TRBV7-9, the J gene TRBJ2-3; 10 positions agree with TRBD2. The CDR3 runs to 13 residues. J was trimmed by 1 base and V by 9 bases; bases with no gene match: 1. CDR1 is SEHNR, CDR2 FQNEAQ, per germline (reference sequence). CDR3 amino acids: CARGTSGTDTQYF. The CDR3 DNA reads as TGTGCCAGGGGGACTAGCGGCACAGATACGCAGTATTTT.

This clonotype was observed many times. The chain uses TRBV5-1 and TRBJ2-4; no clear D gene. The CDR3 has 14 residues. V was trimmed by 4 bases and J by 0 bases, leaving 8 bases between them. The germline CDR1 and CDR2 sequences are SGHRS and YFSETQ. The CDR3 region has the DNA TGCGCCAGCAGCCTCGAGCTAGCCAAAAACATTCAGTACTTC. This encodes CASSLELAKNIQYF.

This clonotype was counted between two and nine times. The genes are TRBV20-1 and TRBJ2-7, with 9 positions matching TRBD1. From germline, CDR1 is DFQATT and CDR2 SNEGSKA (reference sequence). This CDR3 is 15 amino acids long. Trimming removed 3 bases from V and 0 bases from J; junction bases left unmatched: 6. DNA for the CDR3: TGCAGTGCTAGGGCCGGGACAGGGCTCTCCTACGAGCAGTACTTC. Encoded protein: CSARAGTGLSYEQYF.